This note documents a single T cell receptor (beta chain) sequence. No antigen is known for it. This sample was taken from a study of vaccination effects on CD4 cells after COVID-19. Profiled with immunoSEQ multiplex PCR; TCRdb holds only in-frame clones, not every one. The table shows approximately 13,000 clones, with over 60% occurring only once. Before sequencing took place, the ViraFEST assay used viral peptide pools to expand antigen-specific CD4+ T cells. Upon completion of about ten days in culture, CD4+ T cells were isolated. Either the mRNA-1273 or the BNT162b2 vaccine was given to participants as two doses. Trimming removed 6 bases at V and 8 bases at J, with 19 bases between. CDR1 is SNHLY and CDR2 is FYNNEI in the germline V gene. The CDR3 loop spans 14 amino acids.

This TCR was sampled from a human donor who received a COVID-19 vaccine. The chain employs TRBV2 and TRBJ1-1; D perhaps matches TRBD1 (6 bases). Specimen: CD4+ T cells from PBMCs cultured with SARS-CoV-2 spike peptides, collected after COVID-19 vaccination. This CDR3 is CASSPLPGATEAFF. The CDR3, as DNA: TGTGCCAGCAGCCCCCTCCCGGGGGCGACGGAAGCTTTCTTT.